This TCR beta chain was observed in a study of cytomegalovirus exposure and HLA in healthy donors. PCR was performed using 60 Vbeta and 13 Jbeta primers. Only in-frame clones appear in the TCRdb table, and some are missing; sequencing was by immunoSEQ multiplex PCR. This table holds about 260,000 clones, 84% found once. Study-wide points: Presence/absence analyses treated sequencing depth as roughly uniform across donors. Specificity of a few CMV-associated chains for CMV antigens was verified in vitro.

V shed 7 bases, J shed 2 bases, and the junction held 7 bases outside the gene matches. The CDR3 is 14 amino acids. Germline V CDR1 and CDR2: SGHNT, YYREEE (reference sequence). Only one count was recorded for this clone. The antigen is unknown. This receptor was identified in a woman in her 40s in good health and CMV-seropositive. V usage is TRBV5-4 and J usage is TRBJ2-7; 9 bases are shared with TRBD1. The sample consisted of PBMCs. DNA of the CDR3: TGTGCCAGCCCTCGGACAGGGGACCCCTACGAGCAGTACTTC. Its translation is CASPRTGDPYEQYF.